Presented here are 24 T cell receptor beta chains from one specimen sequenced in a study of blood T cells in healthy people across ages. PCR was performed a second time for about 6 to 12 cycles using a sample-barcoded 5' primer and a J-beta primer mix. Using its own MiXCR run on the 5' RACE reads, TCRdb lists one record per CDR3 protein. Of 1.5 million or so distinct CDR3 sequences detected, about 43% appear once; the ten largest clones hold under 8%. The sequenced sample consisted of blood. The receptors stem from a woman between 18 and 29 years old in good health.

V and J are TRBV20-1 and TRBJ2-3, with D maybe TRBD1 (5 bases). Per germline, CDR1 DFQATT and CDR2 SNEGSKA (reference sequence). The CDR3 is made up of 12 amino acids. Trimming took 5 bases from V and 4 from J, leaving 10 bases between them. CDR3 nucleotide sequence: TGCAGTGCTCTTTGGGGCTCAGATACGCAGTATTTT. Protein product: CSALWGSDTQYF.

This clonotype has only a few counts. V usage is TRBV5-1 and J usage is TRBJ2-7; D might be TRBD2 (7 bases). V was cut by 1 base and J by 2 bases, with 16 bases left in between. This CDR3 contains 16 residues. Germline assignment: CDR1 SGHRS and CDR2 YFSETQ. The CDR3 reads CASSLNTGTNTYEQYF. The CDR3, as DNA: TGCGCCAGCAGCTTGAACACAGGGACTAACACCTACGAGCAGTACTTC.

CDR3 in DNA: TGCGCCAGCAGCCCAGGACCTAGCGGGACCCGTTTATGGTACTTC. This sequence encodes CASSPGPSGTRLWYF. The chain combines TRBV5-1 with TRBJ2-7; 9 bases map to TRBD2. The germline V gene encodes CDR1 SGHRS and CDR2 YFSETQ. V trimming: 4 bases; J trimming: 12 bases; junction bases outside the gene matches: 17. CDR3 length equals 15 residues. The full variable domain, its missing parts supplied by reference TRBV5-1 and TRBJ2-7, is KAGVTQTPRYLIKTRGQQVTLSCSPISGHRSVSWYQQTPGQGLQFLFEYFSETQRNKGNFPGRFSGRQFSNSRSEMNVSTLELGDSALYLCASSPGPSGTRLWYFGPGTRLTVT.

This chain joins TRBV7-2 and TRBJ2-1; 11 nucleotides align to TRBD2. The junction had 1 base not matched to a gene; V was cut back by 3 bases and J by 3 bases. CDR1 and CDR2 (germline): SGHTA, FQGNSA. The CDR3 totals 15 residues. CDR3 residues: CASSFSGRDYNEQFF. The DNA for the CDR3 is TGTGCCAGCAGCTTTAGCGGGAGGGACTACAATGAGCAGTTCTTC.

The chain employs TRBV2 and TRBJ2-1; 7 nucleotides agree with TRBD2. The CDR3 has 14 amino acids. V lost 8 bases to trimming and J lost 4 bases; unmatched junction nucleotides: 8. Germline V gene sequence: CDR1 SNHLY, CDR2 FYNNEI. CDR3 protein: CASATGTKYNEQFF. The CDR3 coding sequence is TGTGCCAGCGCAACCGGGACTAAATACAATGAGCAGTTCTTC.

As concerns this clonotype: Relative to the germline gene, one junction end is altered; a read error may explain this. V and J are TRBV2 and TRBJ2-7, with unresolved D. The CDR3 has 12 residues. CDR1 is SNHLY, CDR2 FYNNEI, per germline. Here the CDR3 DNA reads TGTGCCAGCACCCAGAACTCCAACGAGCAGTACTTC. This codes for CASTQNSNEQYF.

A few counts support this clonotype. The rearrangement links TRBV29-1 to TRBJ2-5; 7 nucleotides align to TRBD1. Trimming at V came to 7 bases and at J to 3 bases, leaving 11 bases not matched to a gene. Per germline, CDR1 SQVTM and CDR2 ANQGSEA. This CDR3 is 14 amino acids long. The CDR3 DNA reads as TGCAGCGCCTACGGGACAGCCTTAGAAGAGACCCAGTACTTC. Translation: CSAYGTALEETQYF. The complete variable domain, with remaining parts taken from reference TRBV29-1 and TRBJ2-5, reads SAVISQKPSRDICQRGTSLTIQCQVDSQVTMMFWYRQQPGQSLTLIATANQGSEATYESGFVIDKFPISRPNLTFSTLTVSNMSPEDSSIYLCSAYGTALEETQYFGPGTRLLVL.

This clonotype has just a few counts. The chain combines TRBV20-1 with TRBJ2-3, with D unresolved. This CDR3 region has 13 residues. The germline V gene has CDR1 DFQATT and CDR2 SNEGSKA (reference sequence). V was cut by 6 bases and J by 4 bases, with 14 bases left in between. The DNA of the CDR3 is TGCAGTGCCCCGGACCGGTTCCCAGATACGCAGTATTTT. This translates into CSAPDRFPDTQYF.

This clonotype has a count of ten or more. This rearrangement joins TRBV10-3 to TRBJ2-1; 8 bases align to TRBD1. V lost 8 bases, J lost 6 bases, and 6 bases stayed unmatched. The CDR3 covers 13 residues. Germline V gene data show CDR1 as ENHRY and CDR2 as SYGVKD. The CDR3 DNA follows: TGTGCCATCCAGGGGGCTGGTGGCAATGAGCAGTTCTTC. Residues: CAIQGAGGNEQFF.

The chain carries TRBV5-4 and TRBJ2-3; TRBD2 might be the D (6 bases). Trimming took off 10 bases at V and 6 bases at J, with 21 bases between the two ends. Per the germline V gene, CDR1 is SGHNT and CDR2 is YYREEE (reference sequence). The CDR3 covers 14 residues. The CDR3 region has the DNA TGTGCCGCCGCTGCTGGCGGGATGGTGGATACGCAGTATTTT. Encoded protein: CAAAAGGMVDTQYF.

This clonotype was picked up a small number of times. The chain joins TRBV28 to TRBJ1-5; possible D gene TRBD1, 5 bases. V was pared by 7 bases and J by 3 bases, with 10 bases between. The length of the CDR3 is 13 residues. Germline CDR1 reads MDHEN; CDR2 reads SYDVKM. The CDR3 DNA reads TGTGCCAGCACAGGGCTGATCAATCAGCCCCAGCATTTT. Its protein is CASTGLINQPQHF.

V is TRBV12-3 or TRBV12-4 and J is TRBJ2-3, with TRBD1 matching 8 bases. The CDR3 extends over 14 amino acids. J lost 4 bases, V lost 7 bases, and 7 bases had no gene match. CDR3 residues: CASITGGIADTQYF. In nucleotides, the CDR3 is TGTGCCAGCATAACAGGGGGTATCGCAGATACGCAGTATTTT.

The J gene is TRBJ2-7, the V gene TRBV2; 7 nucleotides agree with TRBD2. Unmatched junction bases numbered 12, after V lost 6 bases and J lost 7 bases. The length of the CDR3 is 14 residues. From germline, CDR1 is SNHLY and CDR2 FYNNEI. DNA of the CDR3: TGTGCCAGCAGAATAGCGGGTTCCTACAATGAGCAGTACTTC. This gives the protein CASRIAGSYNEQYF.

V is TRBV27 and J is TRBJ2-7; 8 nucleotides line up with TRBD2. The last part of the DNA fits TRBJ2-5 better; the J call may be wrong. Germline assignment: CDR1 MNHEY and CDR2 SMNVEV (reference sequence). The CDR3 consists of 14 residues. Written as DNA, the CDR3 is TGTGCCACCATGGAAGCGGGGGCGGGGGAGACCCAGTACTTC. Its translation: CATMEAGAGETQYF.

This chain links TRBV15 with TRBJ2-3; the match to TRBD2 covers 9 bases. The germline CDR1 and CDR2 sequences are LNHNV and YYDKDF (reference sequence). The CDR3 is 18 residues long. J was trimmed by 2 bases and V by 0 bases; bases with no gene match: 9. In DNA, the CDR3 is TGTGCCACCAGCAGAGACGGGGGGCTAGCGGGAACCACAGATACGCAGTATTTT. Translated, it gives CATSRDGGLAGTTDTQYF.

The gene calls are TRBV10-3 and TRBJ2-1; D unresolved. Germline lookup yields CDR1 ENHRY and CDR2 SYGVKD. There are 14 residues in the CDR3. Trimming stripped 3 bases from V and 8 bases from J, with 14 bases between. In DNA, the CDR3 is TGTGCCATCAGTGACCAAAGGGCAAGATATGAGCAGTTCTTC. This codes for CAISDQRARYEQFF.

A word on this clonotype: One base away lies a much larger clone, so this may be a sequencing read error. The V gene is TRBV3-1, the J gene TRBJ1-2; D is possibly TRBD1 (5 bases). This CDR3 is built from 13 residues. The germline gives CDR1 LGHDT, CDR2 YNNKEL (reference sequence). V was cut by 7 bases and J by 8 bases, with 17 bases left in between. CDR3 sequence reads: CASNQGLGGGYTF. For the CDR3, the DNA is TGTGCCAGCAACCAGGGACTGGGGGGAGGCTACACCTTC.

The chain combines TRBV7-9 with TRBJ1-2, with D unclear. The length of the CDR3 is 13 residues. V lost 6 bases and J 8 bases, leaving 16 bases between the germline ends. CDR1 is SEHNR, CDR2 FQNEAQ, per germline (reference sequence). Here the CDR3 reads CASRVRVSEGYTF. CDR3 bases: TGTGCCAGCAGAGTGAGGGTATCGGAGGGCTACACCTTC.

The genes are TRBV27 and TRBJ2-2; D gene ambiguous. V gave up 6 bases and J gave up 8 bases, with 13 bases separating them. Germline loops: CDR1 MNHEY, CDR2 SMNVEV (reference sequence). This CDR3 has 13 residues. CDR3 sequence reads: CASSRFWLGELFF. The CDR3 nucleotides are TGTGCCAGCAGCCGATTCTGGTTAGGGGAGCTGTTTTTT.

The rearrangement links TRBV4-1 to TRBJ2-1, with unresolved D. This CDR3 is 17 amino acids long. V lost 0 bases, J lost 0 bases, and 12 bases lay in between. CDR1 and CDR2 from the germline V gene are MGHRA and YSYEKL. The CDR3 loop reads CASSQDVGRSSYNEQFF. In DNA form, the CDR3 reads TGCGCCAGCAGCCAAGATGTAGGGCGAAGCTCCTACAATGAGCAGTTCTTC.

The table lists this clonotype with a count of one. The chain joins TRBV4-2 to TRBJ1-5; no reliable D call. CDR3 length: 16 amino acids. V dropped 0 bases and J dropped 2 bases, with 11 bases sitting between them. Germline V lookup: CDR1 LGHNA, CDR2 YNFKEQ. The CDR3 protein is CASSQDGRGGNQPQHF. In DNA form, the CDR3 reads TGTGCCAGCAGCCAAGACGGGCGGGGTGGCAATCAGCCCCAGCATTTT.

This clonotype was recorded a few times. V gene TRBV28 combines with J gene TRBJ2-3, with D possibly being TRBD1 or TRBD2 (6 bases each). V lost 6 bases and J 0 bases, leaving 16 bases between the germline ends. CDR3 length equals 16 residues. Germline CDR1 is MDHEN and CDR2 is SYDVKM. CDR3 sequence: CASSPDGGLSTDTQYF. The CDR3 nucleotides read TGTGCCAGCAGCCCGGACGGGGGCCTAAGCACAGATACGCAGTATTTT. The full variable domain, with the rest looked up from reference TRBV28 and TRBJ2-3, is DVKVTQSSRYLVKRTGEKVFLECVQDMDHENMFWYRQDPGLGLRLIYFSYDVKMKEKGDIPEGYSVSREKKERFSLILESASTNQTSMYLCASSPDGGLSTDTQYFGPGTRLTVL.

This clonotype was seen once. For the CDR3, the DNA is TGTGCCAGCAGCGTAAGGACAGGGGTGGACACTGAAGCTTTCTTT. Translation gives CASSVRTGVDTEAFF. V usage is TRBV9 and J usage is TRBJ1-1, with 9 bases fitting TRBD1. V dropped 1 base and J dropped 3; count of bases not matched to a gene: 4. This CDR3 is 15 amino acids long. Germline CDR1 and CDR2: SGDLS and YYNGEE. The full variable domain, completed using reference TRBV9 and TRBJ1-1, is DSGVTQTPKHLITATGQRVTLRCSPRSGDLSVYWYQQSLDQGLQFLIQYYNGEERAKGNILERFSAQQFPDLHSELNLSSLELGDSALYFCASSVRTGVDTEAFFGQGTRLTVV.

This clonotype came up a few times. The chain has TRBV12-3 or TRBV12-4 and TRBJ2-1; the match to TRBD2 covers 8 bases. Trimming took 3 bases from V and 10 from J; bases not matched to a gene: 11. CDR3 size: 15 residues. The CDR3 region has the DNA TGTGCCAGCAGTTTCGGGATAGCGGGGCCCTTGGAGCAGTTCTTC. It specifies CASSFGIAGPLEQFF.